The rows below give T cell receptor beta chains drawn from one sample of a study of CD8 T cells in ankylosing spondylitis. A single record per CDR3 protein comes from TCRdb applying MiXCR to the 5' RACE reads. The top ten clones hold 28% of a sample with roughly 25,000 distinct CDR3 sequences, 17% of them seen once. Specimen: blood. The source of these receptors is a male donor with ankylosing spondylitis or in good health (not recorded which). CDR3s include the opening cysteine and the closing phenylalanine or tryptophan. Fields, in order: V gene, J gene, clone size, D gene, CDR3 DNA, CDR3 protein. The D gene is left open where the match is weak. Size is stated for part of the rows, as once, few or many counts, or as a class when the clone is expanded.

V gene: TRBV28; J gene: TRBJ2-7; clone size: .; D gene: .; CDR3 DNA: TGTGCCAGCAGGGAGGGGGGTCCAACCTACGAGCAGTACTTC; CDR3 protein: CASREGGPTYEQYF
V gene: TRBV5-1; J gene: TRBJ1-1; clone size: many; D gene: .; CDR3 DNA: TGCGCCAGCAGCTTGAGCTTAAGTAAAACTGAAGCTTTCTTT; CDR3 protein: CASSLSLSKTEAFF
V gene: TRBV5-1; J gene: TRBJ2-2; clone size: many; D gene: TRBD1; CDR3 DNA: TGCGCCAGCAGATCAACCGGGACAGCCAACACCGGGGAGCTGTTTTTT; CDR3 protein: CASRSTGTANTGELFF
V gene: TRBV20-1; J gene: TRBJ2-6; clone size: many; D gene: .; CDR3 DNA: TGCAGTGCCCCACCGACCTCTGGGGCCAACGTCCTGACTTTC; CDR3 protein: CSAPPTSGANVLTF
V gene: TRBV28; J gene: TRBJ2-1; clone size: few; D gene: .; CDR3 DNA: TGTGCCAGCGGACCCCCAGGGCCTGTCGGCAATGAGCAGTTCTTC; CDR3 protein: CASGPPGPVGNEQFF
V gene: TRBV28; J gene: TRBJ1-1; clone size: .; D gene: .; CDR3 DNA: TGTGCCAGCAGGCCTGGGGGGGCGAATTGGAACACTGAAGCTTTCTTT; CDR3 protein: CASRPGGANWNTEAFF
V gene: TRBV4-3; J gene: TRBJ1-5; clone size: many; D gene: .; CDR3 DNA: TGCGCCAGCAGCCAAGATTTAGGATATACCAATCAGCCCCAGCATTTT; CDR3 protein: CASSQDLGYTNQPQHF
V gene: TRBV28; J gene: TRBJ2-1; clone size: few; D gene: TRBD2; CDR3 DNA: TGTGCCAGCAGTTTACCCGGCGGGAGCTCCTACAATGAGCAGTTCTTC; CDR3 protein: CASSLPGGSSYNEQFF
V gene: TRBV5-1; J gene: TRBJ1-4; clone size: many; D gene: .; CDR3 DNA: TGCGCCAGCAGCTTAACGGCCGGGACAGAAAAACTGTTTTTT; CDR3 protein: CASSLTAGTEKLFF
V gene: TRBV4-3; J gene: TRBJ2-2; clone size: few; D gene: .; CDR3 DNA: TGCGCCAGCAGCCAAACAGGACGGGGCACCGGGGAGCTGTTTTTT; CDR3 protein: CASSQTGRGTGELFF
V gene: TRBV10-3; J gene: TRBJ2-4; clone size: few; D gene: .; CDR3 DNA: TGTGCCATCAGTGAGGTCCAAAACATTCAGTACTTC; CDR3 protein: CAISEVQNIQYF
V gene: TRBV12-3/TRBV12-4; J gene: TRBJ2-3; clone size: many; D gene: .; CDR3 DNA: TGTGCCAGCAGTTTAGGAAGAGCGGCTAGCACAGATACGCAGTATTTT; CDR3 protein: CASSLGRAASTDTQYF
V gene: TRBV29-1; J gene: TRBJ2-7; clone size: many; D gene: .; CDR3 DNA: TGCAGCGCCATGACGGCGCCCTACGAGCAGTACTTC; CDR3 protein: CSAMTAPYEQYF
V gene: TRBV11-2; J gene: TRBJ2-2; clone size: few; D gene: .; CDR3 DNA: TGTGCCAGCAGCTTTAGGGACCGGTACACCGGGGAGCTGTTTTTT; CDR3 protein: CASSFRDRYTGELFF
V gene: TRBV3-1; J gene: TRBJ2-2; clone size: once; D gene: TRBD1; CDR3 DNA: TGTGCCAGCAGCCAAGGGAACAGGGGCGGGGAGCTGTTTTTT; CDR3 protein: CASSQGNRGGELFF
V gene: TRBV6-2/TRBV6-3; J gene: TRBJ2-1; clone size: .; D gene: TRBD2; CDR3 DNA: TGTGCCAGCAGAGGGCTAGCGGGAAACAATGAGCAGTTCTTC; CDR3 protein: CASRGLAGNNEQFF
V gene: TRBV20-1; J gene: TRBJ2-1; clone size: many; D gene: .; CDR3 DNA: TGCAGTGCTAGTATGGCAGGGTGGAATGAGCAGTTCTTC; CDR3 protein: CSASMAGWNEQFF
V gene: TRBV7-3; J gene: TRBJ1-1; clone size: many; D gene: .; CDR3 DNA: TGTGCCGGAGGGAGGAGCACTGAAGCTTTCTTT; CDR3 protein: CAGGRSTEAFF
V gene: TRBV20-1; J gene: TRBJ2-5; clone size: medium-sized; D gene: TRBD1; CDR3 DNA: TGCAGTGCTAGAAGACAGGGGACCCAGTACTTC; CDR3 protein: CSARRQGTQYF
V gene: TRBV7-2; J gene: TRBJ1-2; clone size: few; D gene: .; CDR3 DNA: TGTGCCAGCGAGGCACAGGGCTTCTCCTATGGCTACACCTTC; CDR3 protein: CASEAQGFSYGYTF
V gene: TRBV20-1; J gene: TRBJ2-2; clone size: once; D gene: .; CDR3 DNA: TGCAGTGCTACCTCACCGGAACAGATAAACACCGGGGAGCTGTTTTTT; CDR3 protein: CSATSPEQINTGELFF
V gene: TRBV7-2; J gene: TRBJ1-4; clone size: .; D gene: .; CDR3 DNA: TGTGCCAGCAGCCCAGTGGGGGGGACTAATGAAAAACTGTTTTTT; CDR3 protein: CASSPVGGTNEKLFF
V gene: TRBV5-6; J gene: TRBJ1-1; clone size: many; D gene: .; CDR3 DNA: TGTGCCAGCAGTCTTGGCGGGGGACTTGAAGCTTTCTTT; CDR3 protein: CASSLGGGLEAFF
V gene: TRBV6-2/TRBV6-3; J gene: TRBJ2-7; clone size: .; D gene: TRBD2; CDR3 DNA: TGTGCCAGCAGACTAGCGGGAGGACGCCCCTACGAGCAGTACTTC; CDR3 protein: CASRLAGGRPYEQYF
V gene: TRBV7-2; J gene: TRBJ2-4; clone size: few; D gene: TRBD1; CDR3 DNA: TGTGCCAGCAGCTTAGTTTGGGGGGGGGACAGGGTAAACATTCAGTACTTC; CDR3 protein: CASSLVWGGDRVNIQYF
V gene: TRBV29-1; J gene: TRBJ2-5; clone size: .; D gene: TRBD2; CDR3 DNA: TGCAGCGTTGTTCCGGGACTAGCGGGAGAGACCCAGTACTTC; CDR3 protein: CSVVPGLAGETQYF
V gene: TRBV28; J gene: TRBJ1-3; clone size: few; D gene: .; CDR3 DNA: TGTGCCAGCAGTTTATATACAGGCGTGCGCAACACCATATATTTT; CDR3 protein: CASSLYTGVRNTIYF
V gene: TRBV28; J gene: TRBJ2-1; clone size: .; D gene: TRBD2; CDR3 DNA: TGTGCCAGCAGTTTATTGGGCGGGAGACGCGATGAGCAGTTCTTC; CDR3 protein: CASSLLGGRRDEQFF
V gene: TRBV20-1; J gene: TRBJ1-2; clone size: few; D gene: .; CDR3 DNA: TGCAGTGCTTCCGTGGGGTCCTATGGCTACACCTTC; CDR3 protein: CSASVGSYGYTF
V gene: TRBV12-3/TRBV12-4; J gene: TRBJ1-1; clone size: few; D gene: TRBD1; CDR3 DNA: TGTGCCAGCAGTTTCGCGACAGGGGGCGGAATCACTGAAGCTTTCTTT; CDR3 protein: CASSFATGGGITEAFF
V gene: TRBV7-3; J gene: TRBJ2-1; clone size: few; D gene: TRBD2; CDR3 DNA: TGTGCCAGCAGCCCCCTGGCGGGAGGCTCCAATGAGCAGTTCTTC; CDR3 protein: CASSPLAGGSNEQFF
V gene: TRBV28; J gene: TRBJ2-1; clone size: many; D gene: .; CDR3 DNA: TGTGCCAGCAGTTTACGCGGAATTAACAATGAGCAGTTCTTC; CDR3 protein: CASSLRGINNEQFF
V gene: TRBV29-1; J gene: TRBJ1-1; clone size: many; D gene: .; CDR3 DNA: TGCAGCGTTGAAACGGTAATGAACACTGAAGCTTTCTTT; CDR3 protein: CSVETVMNTEAFF
V gene: TRBV10-3; J gene: TRBJ2-7; clone size: .; D gene: TRBD2; CDR3 DNA: TGTGCCATCAGTGAGTCAGGACTAGGGTACGAGCAGTACTTC; CDR3 protein: CAISESGLGYEQYF
V gene: TRBV6-2/TRBV6-3; J gene: TRBJ1-1; clone size: .; D gene: .; CDR3 DNA: TGTGCCAGCGTAGACCCGAACACTGAAGCTTTCTTT; CDR3 protein: CASVDPNTEAFF
V gene: TRBV6-5; J gene: TRBJ2-4; clone size: few; D gene: TRBD1; CDR3 DNA: TGTGCCAGCAAAGGACAGGCCCCCGGCAAAAACATTCAGTACTTC; CDR3 protein: CASKGQAPGKNIQYF
V gene: TRBV20-1; J gene: TRBJ2-3; clone size: few; D gene: TRBD2; CDR3 DNA: TGCAGTGCTAGACGGCTAGCGGGGAGCACAGATACGCAGTATTTT; CDR3 protein: CSARRLAGSTDTQYF
V gene: TRBV4-2; J gene: TRBJ2-5; clone size: .; D gene: .; CDR3 DNA: TGTGCCAGCAGCCAATCGAAGTCCCGAGAGACCCAGTACTTC; CDR3 protein: CASSQSKSRETQYF
V gene: TRBV7-2; J gene: TRBJ1-1; clone size: few; D gene: TRBD1; CDR3 DNA: TGTGCCAGCAGCACCCGGACAGGCAGCACTGAAGCTTTCTTT; CDR3 protein: CASSTRTGSTEAFF
V gene: TRBV5-1; J gene: TRBJ1-1; clone size: few; D gene: .; CDR3 DNA: TGCGCCAGCAGCTCCAGGAACACTGAAGCTTTCTTT; CDR3 protein: CASSSRNTEAFF
V gene: TRBV6-5; J gene: TRBJ2-1; clone size: few; D gene: .; CDR3 DNA: TGTGCCAGCAGTTATGATGACTACAATGAGCAGTTCTTC; CDR3 protein: CASSYDDYNEQFF
V gene: TRBV7-3; J gene: TRBJ1-3; clone size: many; D gene: .; CDR3 DNA: TGTGCCAGCAGCCGGGACACTCGAAACACCATATATTTT; CDR3 protein: CASSRDTRNTIYF
V gene: TRBV29-1; J gene: TRBJ2-2; clone size: few; D gene: TRBD1; CDR3 DNA: TGCAGCGTGGACAGGGGTAGCGAGGACGGGGAGCTGTTTTTT; CDR3 protein: CSVDRGSEDGELFF
V gene: TRBV28; J gene: TRBJ2-3; clone size: medium-sized; D gene: TRBD1; CDR3 DNA: TGTGCCAGCAGTCCGCCTTCAGGGGGAACTAGCACAGATACGCAGTATTTT; CDR3 protein: CASSPPSGGTSTDTQYF
V gene: TRBV5-1; J gene: TRBJ1-1; clone size: .; D gene: TRBD1; CDR3 DNA: TGCGCCAGCAGCTTACGGACAGGGACGAACACTGAAGCTTTCTTT; CDR3 protein: CASSLRTGTNTEAFF
V gene: TRBV6-5; J gene: TRBJ2-7; clone size: many; D gene: .; CDR3 DNA: TGTGCCAGCAGCGTCGCGGGACAGTACTACGAGCAGTACTTC; CDR3 protein: CASSVAGQYYEQYF
V gene: TRBV12-3/TRBV12-4; J gene: TRBJ2-4; clone size: .; D gene: .; CDR3 DNA: TGTGCCAGCAGCCTAGGGGGACACACCCCTAAGTACTTC; CDR3 protein: CASSLGGHTPKYF
V gene: TRBV4-2; J gene: TRBJ1-1; clone size: .; D gene: .; CDR3 DNA: TGTGCCAGCAGCCGTAATGGGGTGAACACTGAAGCTTTCTTT; CDR3 protein: CASSRNGVNTEAFF
V gene: TRBV7-6; J gene: TRBJ2-1; clone size: .; D gene: .; CDR3 DNA: TGTGCCAGCAGCTTAGACAGAACTTCCTACAATGAGCAGTTCTTC; CDR3 protein: CASSLDRTSYNEQFF
V gene: TRBV28; J gene: TRBJ2-3; clone size: many; D gene: TRBD2; CDR3 DNA: TGTGCCAGCAGTTTAGGAGGACTAGCGGTCCAAGATACGCAGTATTTT; CDR3 protein: CASSLGGLAVQDTQYF
V gene: TRBV27; J gene: TRBJ2-1; clone size: .; D gene: .; CDR3 DNA: TGTGCCAGCAGGAACTATAATGAGCAGTTCTTC; CDR3 protein: CASRNYNEQFF
V gene: TRBV29-1; J gene: TRBJ2-7; clone size: many; D gene: .; CDR3 DNA: TGCAGCGCCCAAAGCCGATGGGAGCAGTACTTC; CDR3 protein: CSAQSRWEQYF
V gene: TRBV4-3; J gene: TRBJ2-2; clone size: few; D gene: .; CDR3 DNA: TGCGCCAGCAGCCAAGGACAGCTCACCGGGGAGCTGTTTTTT; CDR3 protein: CASSQGQLTGELFF
V gene: TRBV20-1; J gene: TRBJ2-3; clone size: few; D gene: TRBD2; CDR3 DNA: TGCAGTGCTAGGCGGGGGGGCTCCGATACGCAGTATTTT; CDR3 protein: CSARRGGSDTQYF